A selection of T cell receptor beta chains follows, all from one sample in a study of T cells in Graves' hyperthyroidism and ophthalmopathy. TCRdb reprocessed the multiplex PCR reads via MiXCR and lists one record per CDR3 protein. The sample has fewer than 750,000 distinct CDR3 sequences, about 14% seen once; the top ten hold approximately 13%. Input material: blood. Receptors originate from a woman aged 50 to 60 with Graves' ophthalmopathy. Each CDR3 is given with its conserved first and last residue. A D gene is named only where the DNA matches it firmly. Size values are once, few and many counts, or a class for expanded clones, and some rows have none.

v_call	j_call	d_call	clone_size	cdr3_nt	cdr3_aa
TRBV12-3/TRBV12-4	TRBJ1-4	.	many	TGTGCCAGCAGTTGGACAGTCAACGATGAAAAACTGTTTTTT	CASSWTVNDEKLFF
TRBV27	TRBJ2-1	TRBD2	.	TGTGCCATCAGTAGGCTAGCGGGCTCCTACAATGAGCAGTTCTTC	CAISRLAGSYNEQFF
TRBV2	TRBJ2-1	TRBD2	many	TGTGCCAGCAAGGATTGGCTAGCGGGAGCAAATGAGCAGTTCTTC	CASKDWLAGANEQFF
TRBV6-2/TRBV6-3	TRBJ2-1	.	many	TGTGCCAGCAGTTACGCATACAATGAGCAGTTCTTC	CASSYAYNEQFF
TRBV6-1	TRBJ2-7	TRBD1	.	TGTGCCAGCAGCCGCCGACAGGGGGCTGCTGCCTACGAGCAGTACTTC	CASSRRQGAAAYEQYF
TRBV2	TRBJ2-2	.	few	TGTGCCAGCTACTTGGACAGATTACCCGGGGAGCTGTTTTTT	CASYLDRLPGELFF
TRBV2	TRBJ2-2	TRBD2	few	TGTGCCAGCAGGTATAGACTAGCCGCGAACACCGGGGAGCTGTTTTTT	CASRYRLAANTGELFF
TRBV7-2	TRBJ2-1	TRBD2	.	TGTGCCAGCAGCTTTCGACTAGCGGGAGGGCCCCATGAGCAGTTCTTC	CASSFRLAGGPHEQFF
TRBV10-3	TRBJ1-1	.	.	TGTGCCATCAGTGAGGGGGGATTTTTGGGGGGTATGAACACTGAAGCTTTCTTT	CAISEGGFLGGMNTEAFF
TRBV6-1	TRBJ1-5	.	many	TGTGCCAGCAGTGAATCAAGGGAAAATTGGGACAATCAGCCCCAGCATTTT	CASSESRENWDNQPQHF
TRBV2	TRBJ2-3	.	many	TGTGCCAGCAGTGGTGGAGCTGGCACAGATACGCAGTATTTT	CASSGGAGTDTQYF
TRBV24-1	TRBJ2-5	TRBD1	many	TGTGCCACCAGTCCGGGACAGGGGGCGCGGTCCGAGACCCAGTACTTC	CATSPGQGARSETQYF
TRBV12-3/TRBV12-4	TRBJ1-1	.	many	TGTGCCAGCAGTTTTTATGTGAACACTGAAGCTTTCTTT	CASSFYVNTEAFF
TRBV5-5	TRBJ2-2	TRBD2	.	TGTGCCAGCAGCTTGGGATCTAGCGGGAGTTACACCGGGGAGCTGTTTTTT	CASSLGSSGSYTGELFF
TRBV7-3	TRBJ2-3	.	many	TGTGCCAGCAGCCCTACTCATGGTACGCAGTATTTT	CASSPTHGTQYF
TRBV5-1	TRBJ2-3	.	.	TGCGCCAGCAGCTTAAGTTGGGCAACCACAGATACGCAGTATTTT	CASSLSWATTDTQYF
TRBV20-1	TRBJ1-2	.	few	TGCAGTGCTAGTCTCCAGGACTATGGCTACACCTTC	CSASLQDYGYTF
TRBV7-8	TRBJ2-1	TRBD2	many	TGTGCCAGCAGCTTAGTGGGACTAGCGTCCAATGAGCAGTTCTTC	CASSLVGLASNEQFF
TRBV27	TRBJ1-1	.	many	TGTGCCAGGGGAATGGAAGCTTTCTTT	CARGMEAFF
TRBV2	TRBJ2-1	.	many	TGTGCCAGCAGACAGGATAATGGCTCCTACAATGAGCAGTTCTTC	CASRQDNGSYNEQFF
TRBV29-1	TRBJ1-1	.	.	TGCAGCGTATTCAACGTGGGCACTGAAGCTTTCTTT	CSVFNVGTEAFF
TRBV24-1	TRBJ1-1	.	many	TGTGCCACCAGTGGGGGGAAGGGGGACACTGAAGCTTTCTTT	CATSGGKGDTEAFF
TRBV2	TRBJ2-7	TRBD2	many	TGTGCCAGCAGTGAACGTGTTGGGACTAGCGGGAAGTGGGGGTCCTACGAGCAGTACTTC	CASSERVGTSGKWGSYEQYF
TRBV18	TRBJ1-5	TRBD1	many	TGTGCCAGCTCACCGGACAGGGGTGGTCAGCCCCAGCATTTT	CASSPDRGGQPQHF
TRBV6-2/TRBV6-3	TRBJ1-5	TRBD1	.	TGTGCCAGCAGTTACGACAGGGGGCTCGTTCGGTGGCAGCCCCAGCATTTT	CASSYDRGLVRWQPQHF
TRBV11-3	TRBJ2-7	.	few	TGTGCCAGCAGCTCCAACACAGACCGACAGGAGCCGGGACTGGCCTGGGAGCAGTACTTC	CASSSNTDRQEPGLAWEQYF
TRBV20-1	TRBJ2-5	TRBD2	few	TGCAGTGCTAGAGAAGCGGGACTCCAAGAGACCCAGTACTTC	CSAREAGLQETQYF
TRBV4-3	TRBJ1-3	.	few	TGCGCCAGCAGTCCCGGGACAAGCTCTGGAAACACCATATATTTT	CASSPGTSSGNTIYF
TRBV6-1	TRBJ2-3	TRBD2	many	TGTGCCAGCAGGCCGCTAGCGGGGAGCACAGATACGCAGTATTTT	CASRPLAGSTDTQYF
TRBV20-1	TRBJ2-7	TRBD1	many	TGCAGTGCTAGAGCTTTTCAGGGGACAGGGTACGAGCAGTACTTC	CSARAFQGTGYEQYF
TRBV10-3	TRBJ1-1	TRBD1	.	TGTGCCATCAGTGCAACAGGGGGCACTGAAGCTTTCTTT	CAISATGGTEAFF
TRBV4-3	TRBJ2-7	.	few	TGCGCCAGCAGCCAGGCCGACAACTACGAGCAGTACTTC	CASSQADNYEQYF
TRBV28	TRBJ2-7	.	few	TGTGCCAGCAGTTCCCCGGGACGACGAACCTACGAGCAGTACTTC	CASSSPGRRTYEQYF
TRBV4-2	TRBJ2-7	TRBD2	once	TGTGCCAGCAGCCAGAATGGGGGGGCTAGCGGGATCTACGAGCAGTACTTC	CASSQNGGASGIYEQYF
TRBV5-1	TRBJ2-3	TRBD2	many	TGCGCCAGCAGCTTGGGCCCTAGCGGGGGGGCCTCAGATACGCAGTATTTT	CASSLGPSGGASDTQYF
TRBV20-1	TRBJ2-1	TRBD2	many	TGCAGTGCCCCCTGGCGGGAGCGGGGTGAGCAGTTCTTC	CSAPWRERGEQFF
TRBV7-8	TRBJ2-1	TRBD2	many	TGTGCCAGCAGCCAAAGCGGGATAGGGTATGAGCAGTTCTTC	CASSQSGIGYEQFF
TRBV11-2	TRBJ2-1	.	many	TGTGCCAGCACCCCAAGGGGGTGGGAGGTCACCTACAATGAGCAGTTCTTC	CASTPRGWEVTYNEQFF
TRBV10-3	TRBJ1-2	.	.	TGTGCCATCAGAGGTGGAGGGAATTCTAGTGGCTACACCTTC	CAIRGGGNSSGYTF
TRBV12-3/TRBV12-4	TRBJ2-1	.	.	TGTGCCAGCAGTTTTGATTGGGGGAATGAGCAGTTCTTC	CASSFDWGNEQFF
TRBV18	TRBJ2-7	.	few	TGTGCCAGCTCAAGCCCACCGGGACAACTGATTAATACCTATACCTACGAGCAGTACTTC	CASSSPPGQLINTYTYEQYF
TRBV30	TRBJ2-7	.	.	TGTGCCTGGAGTGACCGGGCCCCCAGGGGAAGGTACGAGCAGTACTTC	CAWSDRAPRGRYEQYF
TRBV6-2/TRBV6-3	TRBJ2-3	.	.	TGTGCCAGCAGTTATAACCCTCTTCAAGGAGATACAGATACGCAGTATTTT	CASSYNPLQGDTDTQYF
TRBV7-2	TRBJ2-1	.	many	TGTGCCAGCAGCACACAGAGGCAAACCTACAATGAGCAGTTCTTC	CASSTQRQTYNEQFF
TRBV9	TRBJ2-7	TRBD2	many	TGTGCCAGCAGCGTAGGTAGCGGGAGGAATCACGAGCAGTACTTC	CASSVGSGRNHEQYF
TRBV9	TRBJ1-4	.	.	TGTGCCAGCAGCGCTACAGGCTTTGGTGAAAAACTGTTTTTT	CASSATGFGEKLFF
TRBV12-3/TRBV12-4	TRBJ2-7	TRBD2	few	TGTGCCAGCAGTTTACCGGGGCTAGCGGGAGGGCCAGGTAACGAGCAGTACTTC	CASSLPGLAGGPGNEQYF
TRBV18	TRBJ2-1	TRBD1	many	TGTGCCAGCTCACGTTCCTCAGGGGGATACAATGAGCAGTTCTTC	CASSRSSGGYNEQFF
TRBV10-3	TRBJ1-1	TRBD1	few	TGTGCCATCAGTGAGATGCCGGGACAGGGGGTAGGGAACACTGAAGCTTTCTTT	CAISEMPGQGVGNTEAFF
TRBV28	TRBJ2-5	.	many	TGTGCCAGCAGTTTAACGACCGGGACCCAGTACTTC	CASSLTTGTQYF
TRBV28	TRBJ1-2	TRBD1	.	TGTGCCAGCAAAATGAGGGGGCAAGGGTATGGCTACACCTTC	CASKMRGQGYGYTF
TRBV12-3/TRBV12-4	TRBJ2-3	.	many	TGTGCCAGCAGTCAGGCCCTCGAGCAACGTACGCAGTATTTT	CASSQALEQRTQYF
TRBV6-2/TRBV6-3	TRBJ1-5	.	few	TGTGCCAGCGCCCCTGAGATTTATAGCAATCAGCCCCAGCATTTT	CASAPEIYSNQPQHF
TRBV4-2	TRBJ2-7	TRBD2	few	TGTGCCAGCAGCCAAGCGCTAGCGGGAGGGCCCTACGAGCAGTACTTC	CASSQALAGGPYEQYF
TRBV20-1	TRBJ2-7	TRBD2	many	TGCAGTGCTAGTAAGGGCGGGAGTTCGTACGAGCAGTACTTC	CSASKGGSSYEQYF
TRBV20-1	TRBJ2-1	TRBD1	many	TGCAGTGCTAGGAGACAGGGGGTAGGGGGTGAGCAGTTCTTC	CSARRQGVGGEQFF